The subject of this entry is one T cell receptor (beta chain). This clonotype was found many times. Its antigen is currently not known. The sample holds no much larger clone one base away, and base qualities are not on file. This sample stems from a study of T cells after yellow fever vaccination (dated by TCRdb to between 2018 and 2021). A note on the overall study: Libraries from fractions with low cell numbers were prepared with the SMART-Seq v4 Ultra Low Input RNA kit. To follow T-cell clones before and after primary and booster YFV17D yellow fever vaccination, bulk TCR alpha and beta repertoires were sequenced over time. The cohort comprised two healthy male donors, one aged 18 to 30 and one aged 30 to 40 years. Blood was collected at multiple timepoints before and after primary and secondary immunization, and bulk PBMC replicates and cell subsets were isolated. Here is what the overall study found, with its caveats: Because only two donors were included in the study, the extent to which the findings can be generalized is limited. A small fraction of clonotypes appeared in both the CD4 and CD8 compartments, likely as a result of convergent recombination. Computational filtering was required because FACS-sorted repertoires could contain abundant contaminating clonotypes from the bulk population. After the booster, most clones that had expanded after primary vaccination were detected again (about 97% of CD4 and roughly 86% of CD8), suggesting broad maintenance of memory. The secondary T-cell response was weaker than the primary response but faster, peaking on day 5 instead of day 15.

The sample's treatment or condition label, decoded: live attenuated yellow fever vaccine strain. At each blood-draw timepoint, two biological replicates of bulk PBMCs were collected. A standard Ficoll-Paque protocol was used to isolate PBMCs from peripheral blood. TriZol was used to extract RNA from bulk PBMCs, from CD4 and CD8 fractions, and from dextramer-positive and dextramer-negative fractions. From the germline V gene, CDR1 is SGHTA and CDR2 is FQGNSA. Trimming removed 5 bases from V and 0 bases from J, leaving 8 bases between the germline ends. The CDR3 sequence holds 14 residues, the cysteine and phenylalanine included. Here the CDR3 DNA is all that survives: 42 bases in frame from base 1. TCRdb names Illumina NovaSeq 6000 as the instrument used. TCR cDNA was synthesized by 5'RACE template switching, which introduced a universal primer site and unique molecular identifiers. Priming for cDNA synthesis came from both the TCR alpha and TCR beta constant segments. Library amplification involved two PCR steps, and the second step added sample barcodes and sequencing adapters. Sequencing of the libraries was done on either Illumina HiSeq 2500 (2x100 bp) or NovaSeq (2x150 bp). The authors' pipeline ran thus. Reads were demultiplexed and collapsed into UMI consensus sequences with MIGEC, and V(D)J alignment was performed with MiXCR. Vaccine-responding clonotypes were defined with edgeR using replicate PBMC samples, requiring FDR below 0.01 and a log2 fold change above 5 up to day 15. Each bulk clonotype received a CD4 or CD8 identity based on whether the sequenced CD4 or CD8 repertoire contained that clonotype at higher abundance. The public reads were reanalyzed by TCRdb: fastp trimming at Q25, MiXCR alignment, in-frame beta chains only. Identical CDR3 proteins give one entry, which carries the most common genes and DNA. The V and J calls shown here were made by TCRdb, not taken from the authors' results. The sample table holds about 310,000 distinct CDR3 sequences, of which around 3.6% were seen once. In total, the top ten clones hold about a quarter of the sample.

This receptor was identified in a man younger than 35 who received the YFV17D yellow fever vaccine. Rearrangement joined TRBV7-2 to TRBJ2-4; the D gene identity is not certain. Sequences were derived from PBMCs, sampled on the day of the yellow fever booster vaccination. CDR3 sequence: CASSPSLAKNIQYF. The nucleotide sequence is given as TGTGCCAGCAGCCCAAGCTTAGCCAAAAACATTCAGTACTTC.